This T cell receptor (beta chain) appears in the sequencing data of a study of cytomegalovirus exposure and HLA in healthy donors. The PCR ran on 60 Vbeta and 13 Jbeta primers. Generated by immunoSEQ multiplex PCR, the TCRdb table keeps only in-frame clones and is missing some. The sample gives some 130,000 clones, around 80% of which show up once; approximately 2.8% is in the top ten. Germline V gene sequence: CDR1 SGHDT, CDR2 YYEEEE. V dropped 3 bases and J dropped 4; count of bases not matched to a gene: 2. CDR3 length: 15 residues. This TCR was recovered from a boy between 2 and 10 years old in good health and CMV-seronegative. Sequenced material: PBMCs. The rearrangement links TRBV5-6 to TRBJ2-4, with 12 bases that match TRBD2. CDR3 sequence (DNA): TGTGCCAGCAGCTCCCTAGCGGGAGGGAAAAACATTCAGTACTTC. Residues: CASSSLAGGKNIQYF.